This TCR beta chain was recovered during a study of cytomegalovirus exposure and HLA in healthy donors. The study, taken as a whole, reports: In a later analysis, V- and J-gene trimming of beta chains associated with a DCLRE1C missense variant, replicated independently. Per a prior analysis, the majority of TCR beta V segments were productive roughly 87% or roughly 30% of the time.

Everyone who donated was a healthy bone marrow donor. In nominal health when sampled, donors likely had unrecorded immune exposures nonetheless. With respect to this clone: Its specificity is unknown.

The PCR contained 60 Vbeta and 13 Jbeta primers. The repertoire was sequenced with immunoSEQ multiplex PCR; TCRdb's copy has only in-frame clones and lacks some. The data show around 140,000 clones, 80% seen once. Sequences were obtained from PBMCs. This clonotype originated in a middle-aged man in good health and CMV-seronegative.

DNA for the CDR3: TGTGCCAGCAGCGTCCTCAAACTAGCGGGGGGCACCGGGGAGCTGTTTTTT. This gives the protein CASSVLKLAGGTGELFF. This chain joins TRBV9 and TRBJ2-2; TRBD2 matches 12 bases. The trim removed 2 bases at V and 4 bases at J, leaving 6 bases unmatched. CDR1 SGDLS and CDR2 YYNGEE come from the germline V gene. CDR3 length: 17 amino acids.